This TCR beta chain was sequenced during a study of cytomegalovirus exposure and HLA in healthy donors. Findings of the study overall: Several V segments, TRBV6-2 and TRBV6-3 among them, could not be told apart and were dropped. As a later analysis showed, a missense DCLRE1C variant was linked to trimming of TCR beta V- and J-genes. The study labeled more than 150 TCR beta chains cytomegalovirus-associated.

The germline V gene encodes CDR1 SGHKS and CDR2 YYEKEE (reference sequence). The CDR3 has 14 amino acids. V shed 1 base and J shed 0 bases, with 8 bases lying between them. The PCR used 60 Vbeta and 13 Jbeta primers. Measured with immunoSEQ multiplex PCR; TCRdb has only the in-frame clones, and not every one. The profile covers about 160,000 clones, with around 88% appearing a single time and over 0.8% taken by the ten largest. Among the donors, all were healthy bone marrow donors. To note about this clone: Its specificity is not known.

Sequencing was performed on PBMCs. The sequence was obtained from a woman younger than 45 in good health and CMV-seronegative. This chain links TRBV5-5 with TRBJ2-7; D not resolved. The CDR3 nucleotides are TGTGCCAGCAGCTTGAGGAGCAACTCCTACGAGCAGTACTTC. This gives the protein CASSLRSNSYEQYF.